The clone carrying this T cell receptor beta chain was observed many times. TCR beta CDR3 regions were amplified from RNA. The primer set for the first-round RT-PCR of the TCR CDR3 was HTBI. Each CDR3 protein gets one entry after TCRdb re-called the multiplex PCR reads with MiXCR. The sample consists of over 150,000 distinct CDR3 sequences, around 15% of them appearing once. This specimen comes from a study of T cells in Graves' hyperthyroidism and ophthalmopathy. Between the trimmed V and J ends, which lost 2 bases and 3 bases, there was a span of 10 bases. Germline loops: CDR1 LGHNT, CDR2 FRNRAP. This CDR3 comprises 14 residues.

The sequence came from a woman between 50 and 59 years old with Graves' hyperthyroidism. The sequenced sample was blood. The chain couples TRBV12-5 to TRBJ1-1, with D unresolved. The DNA of the CDR3 is TGTGCTAGTGGTTTGTGGTCGCGTCACACTGAAGCTTTCTTT. Its protein is CASGLWSRHTEAFF.